The 28 T cell receptor beta chains below come from one sample, sequenced in a study of T cell responses to AZD1222 COVID-19 vaccine. The method was immunoSEQ multiplex PCR; TCRdb's version includes in-frame clones alone and lacks a portion of them. The data contain under 150,000 clones, 75% to 85% of them singletons. The input for sequencing was peripheral blood, taken 28 days after the second AZD1222 dose. The receptors here all came from an adult who received the AZD1222 COVID-19 vaccine.

This clone was observed a handful of times. V usage is TRBV7-9 and J usage is TRBJ1-4; no clear D. Germline-derived CDR1 and CDR2 are SEHNR and FQNEAQ (reference sequence). V lost 1 base to trimming and J lost 6 bases, with 12 bases between them. The CDR3 totals 15 residues. CDR3 in amino acids: CASSLVGRADEKLFF. As DNA, the CDR3 is TGTGCCAGCAGCTTAGTAGGAAGGGCTGATGAAAAACTGTTTTTT. Based on the CDR3 plus reference TRBV7-9 and TRBJ1-4, the full variable domain is DTGVSQNPRHKITKRGQNVTFRCDPISEHNRLYWYRQTLGQGPEFLTYFQNEAQLEKSRLLSDRFSAERPKGSFSTLEIQRTEQGDSAMYLCASSLVGRADEKLFFGSGTQLSVL.

V gene TRBV6-5 combines with J gene TRBJ1-2, with D possibly TRBD1 on 5 matching bases. V gave up 10 bases and J gave up 5 bases, with 14 bases separating them. Per germline, CDR1 MNHEY and CDR2 SVGAGI. This CDR3 comprises 12 residues. CDR3 amino acids: CAILQEGYGYTF. In nucleotides, the CDR3 is TGTGCCATCCTACAGGAAGGATATGGCTACACCTTC.

This sequence joins TRBV27 and TRBJ1-1, with 9 bases that match TRBD1. The germline gives CDR1 MNHEY, CDR2 SMNVEV (reference sequence). V gave up 2 bases and J gave up 7 bases; unmatched junction bases: 8. The CDR3 covers 15 residues. Here the CDR3 DNA reads TGTGCCAGCAGTTTAAAGCCTACAGGGGGCTTTGAAGCTTTCTTT. Translating it yields CASSLKPTGGFEAFF.

The CDR3, as DNA: TGTGCCAGCAGTCGAAGCCGGGACAGCGGGTATCAGCCCCAGCATTTT. Translating gives CASSRSRDSGYQPQHF. The chain has TRBV6-6 and TRBJ1-5, with 7 bases that match TRBD1. Per the germline V gene, CDR1 is MNHNY and CDR2 is SVGAGI (reference sequence). V dropped 5 bases and J dropped 5; count of bases not matched to a gene: 12. CDR3 size: 16 residues.

This clone is medium-sized by share. The genes are TRBV19 and TRBJ1-1; tentatively, D is TRBD1 (6 bases). Germline V CDR1 and CDR2: LNHDA, SQIVND (reference sequence). The CDR3 length is 13 residues. V was clipped by 1 base and J by 6 bases, with 9 bases between them. CDR3 residues: CASSIGGGSEAFF. The CDR3 DNA sequence: TGTGCCAGTAGTATAGGAGGGGGTTCTGAAGCTTTCTTT.

The chain links TRBV7-2 to TRBJ1-4; 11 bases fit TRBD1. The V gene end was trimmed by 4 bases and the J gene end by 10 bases; junction bases not matched to a gene: 2. There are 13 residues in the CDR3. Germline loops: CDR1 SGHTA, CDR2 FQGNSA. CDR3 sequence reads: CASSYGQGAKLFF. CDR3 DNA sequence: TGTGCCAGCAGCTACGGACAGGGGGCAAAACTGTTTTTT.

The CDR3 DNA sequence: TGCAGCGTCGACAGGGGCTACACTGAAGCTTTCTTT. Amino acid sequence: CSVDRGYTEAFF. The chain is built from TRBV29-1 and TRBJ1-1; 8 bases line up with TRBD1. The CDR3 extends over 12 amino acids. Looked up from germline, CDR1 is SQVTM and CDR2 is ANQGSEA. V lost 6 bases and J lost 3; bases outside the gene matches: 3.

The V call is TRBV18, the J call TRBJ1-1; D is possibly TRBD1 (6 bases). V was trimmed by 3 bases and J by 3 bases, leaving 17 bases between them. The CDR3 covers 16 residues. Germline V gene data show CDR1 as KGHSH and CDR2 as LQKENI. CDR3 residues: CASSPTRGGRDTEAFF. For the CDR3, the DNA is TGTGCCAGCTCACCCACTCGAGGGGGGCGCGACACTGAAGCTTTCTTT.

The genes are TRBV19 and TRBJ1-5; D is perhaps TRBD1 (6 bases). The CDR3 length is 14 residues. V was pared by 4 bases and J by 6 bases, with 13 bases between. Per germline, CDR1 LNHDA and CDR2 SQIVND (reference sequence). CDR3 amino acids: CASSKQGEAQPQHF. Written as DNA, the CDR3 is TGTGCCAGTAGTAAACAGGGAGAGGCTCAGCCCCAGCATTTT.

This clone appeared a few times. The chain carries TRBV3-1 (or the pseudogene TRBV3-2) and TRBJ2-7; TRBD1 matches 10 bases. Trimming at V came to 5 bases and at J to 2 bases, leaving 0 bases not matched to a gene. Germline lookup yields CDR1 LGHDT and CDR2 YNNKEL (reference sequence). CDR3 length: 13 amino acids. CDR3 loop: CASSGTGAYEQYF. Here the CDR3 DNA reads TGTGCCAGCAGCGGGACAGGGGCCTACGAGCAGTACTTC.

The rearrangement links TRBV5-1 to TRBJ1-1; 8 bases agree with TRBD1. The CDR3 spans 14 residues. V was clipped by 4 bases and J by 5 bases; unmatched bases: 7. Germline V lookup: CDR1 SGHRS, CDR2 YFSETQ. DNA for the CDR3: TGCGCCAGCAGCCCGGACAGGGTGAGGACTGAAGCTTTCTTT. It codes for CASSPDRVRTEAFF.

The chain recombines TRBV5-1 with TRBJ1-2; a weak D match, TRBD1 (5 bases). Germline V gives CDR1 SGHRS, CDR2 YFSETQ. Deletions cut 0 bases from V and 6 bases from J, with 9 bases between. CDR3 length: 13 amino acids. CDR3 amino acids: CASSLAKGNGYTF. CDR3 in DNA: TGCGCCAGCAGCTTGGCCAAGGGGAATGGCTACACCTTC.

The chain uses TRBV5-1 and TRBJ2-3; D is ambiguous. Trimming took off 4 bases at V and 4 bases at J, with 10 bases between the two ends. There are 13 residues in the CDR3. Germline CDR1 reads SGHRS; CDR2 reads YFSETQ. CDR3 sequence (DNA): TGCGCCAGCAGCGCCCGGAAAGCAGATACGCAGTATTTT. It codes for CASSARKADTQYF.

The rearrangement joins TRBV24-1 to TRBJ2-2; possibly TRBD2 for D (6 bases). The CDR3 loop spans 16 amino acids. CDR1 KGHDR and CDR2 SFDVKD come from the germline V gene. The V end lost 0 bases, the J end lost 3 bases, and 10 bases lay between the germline ends. CDR3 region: CATSDLGGSDTGELFF. The DNA of the CDR3 is TGTGCCACCAGTGATTTGGGGGGGTCGGACACCGGGGAGCTGTTTTTT.

The gene calls are TRBV6-5 and TRBJ1-2; 7 nucleotides line up with TRBD1. CDR1 is MNHEY, CDR2 SVGAGI, per germline. With V trimmed by 6 bases and J by 7 bases, 11 bases remained unmatched. The CDR3 covers 14 residues. The CDR3 nucleotides read TGTGCCAGCAGACCGATGACAGGGAGAAGTGGCTACACCTTC. It is translated as CASRPMTGRSGYTF.

The V call is TRBV11-2, the J call TRBJ1-2; D is unclear. Germline CDR1 and CDR2: SGHAT and FQNNGV. The V gene lost 2 bases and the J gene lost 8 bases, with 12 bases spanning the gap. The CDR3 loop spans 13 amino acids. The CDR3 DNA reads as TGTGCCAGCAGCTTAATTCTGGGAGTAGGCTACACCTTC. Its translation: CASSLILGVGYTF.

The chain joins TRBV11-2 to TRBJ1-2, with TRBD1 matching 7 bases. Germline lookup yields CDR1 SGHAT and CDR2 FQNNGV. The CDR3 has 13 amino acids. V lost 5 bases and J lost 10; bases outside the gene matches: 10. The CDR3 sequence: CASSNTGTAFYTF. In DNA form, the CDR3 reads TGTGCCAGCAGCAATACCGGGACAGCTTTCTACACCTTC.

V usage is TRBV18 and J usage is TRBJ1-6; unclear D gene. The length of the CDR3 is 13 residues. V shed 3 bases and J shed 7 bases, with 7 bases lying between them. The germline V gene has CDR1 KGHSH and CDR2 LQKENI. The CDR3 loop reads CASSPGLNSPLHF. The CDR3 coding sequence is TGTGCCAGCTCACCGGGTCTGAATTCACCCCTCCACTTT.

The V gene is TRBV5-4, the J gene TRBJ2-2; 8 positions match TRBD1. CDR1 is SGHNT and CDR2 is YYREEE in the germline V gene (reference sequence). V lost 2 bases to trimming and J lost 14 bases; unmatched junction nucleotides: 8. The CDR3 consists of 13 residues. The CDR3, as DNA: TGTGCCAGCAGCTTCCCACGGACAGGGTTCCTGTTTTTT. Translating gives CASSFPRTGFLFF.

On this clone: One end of the junction fails to match germline, which may point to a read error. V and J are TRBV7-9 and TRBJ1-2, with D hard to call. Germline CDR1 and CDR2: SEHNR and FQNEAQ (reference sequence). CDR3 length equals 13 residues. CDR3 nucleotide sequence: TGTACCAGCAGCTCTCTAGCCACAGCTGGCTACACCTTC. It is translated as CTSSSLATAGYTF.

Concerning this clone itself: An end of the junction does not agree with germline; a read error may underlie this. The rearrangement joins TRBV15 to TRBJ1-4; D gene uncertain. Germline CDR1 and CDR2: LNHNV and YYDKDF (reference sequence). The CDR3 spans 13 residues. The chain's CDR3 is CATSRDQEVTLIF. The CDR3 DNA sequence: TGTGCCACCAGCAGAGATCAGGAGGTTACCTTAATTTTT.

The chain employs TRBV7-9 and TRBJ1-4, with TRBD1 identical over 9 bases. With 5 bases clipped from V and 5 bases from J, the junction kept 3 bases outside the gene matches. CDR3 size: 14 residues. CDR1 SEHNR and CDR2 FQNEAQ come from the germline V gene (reference sequence). DNA for the CDR3: TGTGCCAGCAGCCTAGGGACAGGGAATGAAAAACTGTTTTTT. Its protein is CASSLGTGNEKLFF.

V is TRBV25-1 and J is TRBJ2-7; D is uncertain. Germline values: CDR1 MGHDK, CDR2 SYGVNS. Trimming removed 1 base from V and 2 bases from J, with 3 bases in between. This CDR3 is built from 12 residues. DNA for the CDR3: TGTGCCAGCAGTGAATCAACCTACGAGCAGTACTTC. Its protein product is CASSESTYEQYF.

The chain combines TRBV7-6 with TRBJ1-2; D unclear. The CDR3 length is 15 residues. V dropped 1 base and J dropped 4 bases, with 13 bases sitting between them. CDR1 and CDR2 (germline): SGHVS, FNYEAQ. This CDR3 reads CASSLESTLGYGYTF. Written as DNA, the CDR3 is TGTGCCAGCAGCTTAGAGTCGACCTTGGGCTATGGCTACACCTTC.

V and J are TRBV18 and TRBJ2-3; D not resolved. Trimming shortened V by 4 bases and J by 6 bases, and 8 bases separated the two germline ends. This CDR3 has 12 residues. Germline V gene lookup returns CDR1 KGHSH and CDR2 LQKENI. The CDR3, as DNA: TGTGCCAGCTCACGACGACGCGATACGCAGTATTTT. It specifies CASSRRRDTQYF.

J is TRBJ1-6 and V is TRBV2; 8 bases align to TRBD1. After removal of 6 bases from V and 8 bases from J, the junction contained 6 bases not matched to a gene. The CDR3 sequence is 14 residues long. Germline V gene sequence: CDR1 SNHLY, CDR2 FYNNEI. The CDR3 protein is CASSLQGVDSPLHF. As DNA, the CDR3 is TGTGCCAGCAGCTTACAGGGGGTGGATTCACCCCTCCACTTT. The entire variable domain, with the rest obtained from reference TRBV2 and TRBJ1-6, is as follows: EPEVTQTPSHQVTQMGQEVILRCVPISNHLYFYWYRQILGQKVEFLVSFYNNEISEKSEIFDDQFSVERPDGSNFTLKIRSTKLEDSAMYFCASSLQGVDSPLHFGNGTRLTVT.

The chain carries TRBV28 and TRBJ1-4; possibly TRBD1 for D (5 bases). V lost 10 bases, J lost 8 bases, and 29 bases lay in between. CDR1 is MDHEN and CDR2 is SYDVKM in the germline V gene. This CDR3 is 17 amino acids long. CDR3: CATLSLSGDGTSEKLFF. The DNA for the CDR3 is TGTGCCACCTTGTCCCTGTCCGGGGATGGGACGAGCGAAAAACTGTTTTTT.

The chain employs TRBV5-4 and TRBJ2-6, with D perhaps TRBD2 (5 bases). The CDR3 sequence is 16 residues long. Trimming cost V 4 bases and J 2 bases, with 13 bases left between them. Germline CDR1 SGHNT, CDR2 YYREEE (reference sequence). CDR3 loop: CASSPGGGAGANVLTF. The CDR3 nucleotides are TGTGCCAGCAGCCCTGGAGGTGGGGCTGGGGCCAACGTCCTGACTTTC.